This T cell receptor beta chain was captured by sequencing in a study of CD8 T cells in Susac syndrome. This CDR3 has 17 amino acids. Germline CDR1 SGDLS, CDR2 YYNGEE. The V end lost 0 bases, the J end lost 1 base, and 14 bases lay between the germline ends. On this clonotype itself: Its antigen is as yet unknown.

RNA was extracted with the RNeasy kit, and a quantity of about 0.45 to 1 ug was reverse transcribed using random hexamers. The TCR beta CDR3 was amplified by immunoSEQ multiplex PCR across 54 Vbeta, 13 Jbeta. MiXCR was run by TCRdb on the immunoSEQ multiplex PCR reads, yielding one entry per CDR3 protein. This table holds about 120,000 distinct CDR3 sequences, around 94% found once. TCR beta sequences were obtained from blood CD8+ and CD4+ T cells. FACS enriched CD8+ TEMRA cells, while bulk CD8+ and CD4+ were negatively isolated. Study-wide findings and caveats: The study's TCR sequencing and HLA analysis covered a relatively small number of individuals, and the study acknowledged this.

The sequence was obtained from a human donor with multiple sclerosis. This chain links TRBV9 with TRBJ1-5; no clear D. The sample comprised CD4+ T cells from PBMCs. This chain's CDR3 is CASSVGLASGSNQPQHF. The CDR3 DNA reads as TGTGCCAGCAGCGTAGGACTCGCCAGCGGGAGCAATCAGCCCCAGCATTTT.